Following are 19 T cell receptor beta chains from one sample sequenced in a study of identical twins. Using its own MiXCR run on the 5' RACE reads, TCRdb lists one record per CDR3 protein. The table has a few hundred thousand distinct CDR3 sequences, roughly 9.5% seen once; the top ten hold around 3%. The same data also contributed to another study, on yellow fever vaccine responses in identical twins.

Sequencing used PBMCs. These receptors were obtained from a woman between 18 and 29 years old in good health.

At least ten counts were recorded for this clonotype. The chain employs TRBV6-6 and TRBJ2-1, with 7 positions matching TRBD1. The CDR3 is 12 amino acids. Germline values: CDR1 MNHNY, CDR2 SVGAGI (reference sequence). J lost 9 bases, V lost 9 bases, and 8 bases had no gene match. CDR3 sequence (DNA): TGTGCCAGTATCCAGGGGGTAGGTGAGCAGTTCTTC. Amino acid sequence: CASIQGVGEQFF.

V gene TRBV4-1 combines with J gene TRBJ2-7; 7 bases are shared with TRBD1. Germline V gene sequence: CDR1 MGHRA, CDR2 YSYEKL. CDR3 length: 14 amino acids. Losses at the gene ends were 0 bases for V and 6 bases for J; bases not matched to a gene: 5. The CDR3 nucleotides read TGCGCCAGCAGCCAAGAAGACAGGGTATCCGAGCAGTACTTC. It yields the protein CASSQEDRVSEQYF.

The chain couples TRBV7-8 to TRBJ2-2; D may be TRBD1 (5 bases). Germline loops: CDR1 SGHVS, CDR2 FQNEAQ. The CDR3 is 16 amino acids. V lost 5 bases to trimming and J lost 6 bases, with 19 bases between them. The CDR3 DNA reads as TGTGCCAGCAGCCCCAGAGCCCCAGGGAATTCCGGGGAGCTGTTTTTT. It codes for CASSPRAPGNSGELFF.

This clonotype was recorded a few times. The J gene is TRBJ2-4, the V gene TRBV7-9, with 7 bases lining up with TRBD1. V lost 4 bases, J lost 0 bases, and 6 bases stayed unmatched. From germline, CDR1 is SEHNR and CDR2 FQNEAQ (reference sequence). This CDR3 contains 16 residues. The CDR3 here is CASSSRTGVAKNIQYF. The CDR3 coding sequence is TGTGCCAGCAGCTCCCGGACAGGAGTAGCCAAAAACATTCAGTACTTC.

A few counts support this clonotype. V is TRBV6-2 or TRBV6-3 and J is TRBJ2-4, with TRBD2 matching over 10 bases. Germline loops: CDR1 MNHEY, CDR2 SVGEGT. J lost 0 bases, V lost 4 bases, and 21 bases had no gene match. The CDR3 totals 22 residues. The CDR3 is CASSSPKLAGNSRYIAKNIQYF. DNA of the CDR3: TGTGCCAGCAGTTCCCCCAAACTAGCGGGAAACTCTAGATATATAGCCAAAAACATTCAGTACTTC.

This clonotype was observed at least ten times. This chain connects TRBV7-9 to TRBJ2-3; TRBD2 is a possible D gene (6 bases). V lost 2 bases to trimming and J lost 0 bases, with 15 bases between them. The CDR3 spans 17 residues. From germline, CDR1 is SEHNR and CDR2 FQNEAQ (reference sequence). CDR3 in DNA: TGTGCCAGCAGCTTAAGGAGCGGGCATCTCAGCACAGATACGCAGTATTTT. It codes for CASSLRSGHLSTDTQYF.

This clonotype has more than one count but fewer than ten. The rearrangement joins TRBV16 to TRBJ2-7; D perhaps matches TRBD1 (5 bases). The V end was cut by 2 bases, the J end by 2 bases, with 10 bases between. From germline, CDR1 is KGHSY and CDR2 FQNENV. The CDR3 is 14 residues long. For the CDR3, the DNA is TGTGCCAGCAGCCAAACAGGCCTTCCCTACGAGCAGTACTTC. Protein: CASSQTGLPYEQYF.

The chain couples TRBV29-1 to TRBJ2-7; D is ambiguous. CDR1 and CDR2 (germline): SQVTM, ANQGSEA. This CDR3 spans 13 amino acids. Trimming removed 7 bases at V and 0 bases at J, with 13 bases between. CDR3 residues: CSAATDISYEQYF. The DNA of the CDR3 is TGCAGCGCGGCGACGGATATCTCCTACGAGCAGTACTTC.

This clonotype has a count of ten or more. The chain is built from TRBV11-2 and TRBJ1-5; D is unresolved. The germline V gene has CDR1 SGHAT and CDR2 FQNNGV. V was shortened by 1 base and J by 0 bases, with 7 bases between the two germline ends. CDR3 length: 15 residues. In DNA form, the CDR3 reads TGTGCCAGCAGCTTAGGACTTTATAGCAATCAGCCCCAGCATTTT. This translates into CASSLGLYSNQPQHF.

The gene calls are TRBV5-1 and TRBJ2-5, with 15 bases fitting TRBD2. Germline V gene data show CDR1 as SGHRS and CDR2 as YFSETQ. The CDR3 covers 17 residues. The trim removed 4 bases at V and 3 bases at J, leaving 7 bases unmatched. Here the CDR3 DNA reads TGCGCCAGCAGCCCCTGGACTAGCGGGGGGGTGGAAGAGACCCAGTACTTC. Residues: CASSPWTSGGVEETQYF.

The chain is built from TRBV7-2 and TRBJ2-4; D might be TRBD1 or TRBD2, each matching 5 bases. V gave up 3 bases and J gave up 4 bases, with 10 bases separating them. The CDR3 has 14 residues. CDR1 and CDR2 (germline): SGHTA, FQGNSA. CDR3 loop: CASSLPGRKNIQYF. CDR3 nucleotides: TGTGCCAGCAGCTTGCCGGGACGGAAAAACATTCAGTACTTC.

The rearrangement joins TRBV30 to TRBJ2-7; TRBD1 aligns across 7 bases. The CDR3 runs 12 residues. From germline, CDR1 is GTSNPN and CDR2 SVGIG (reference sequence). The J segment lost 5 bases and the V segment lost 0 bases, leaving 1 base of the junction unmatched. The CDR3 sequence: CAWSVQGHEQYF. The CDR3 DNA reads as TGTGCCTGGAGTGTACAGGGGCACGAGCAGTACTTC.

The rearrangement links TRBV4-3 to TRBJ1-1, with D unresolved. The CDR3 runs to 13 residues. The V and J ends lost 1 base and 8 bases respectively, with 11 bases between them. CDR1 LGHNA and CDR2 YSLEER come from the germline V gene. This chain's CDR3 is CASSQVGQLEAFF. CDR3 nucleotides: TGCGCCAGCAGCCAAGTAGGCCAGTTGGAAGCTTTCTTT.

This clonotype was counted many times. The chain uses TRBV28 and TRBJ2-1; 10 bases agree with TRBD1. Trimming removed 6 bases from V and 3 bases from J; junction bases left unmatched: 5. Germline V gives CDR1 MDHEN, CDR2 SYDVKM. The CDR3 runs to 15 residues. CDR3: CASSLTGGIYNEQFF. The CDR3 DNA reads TGTGCCAGCAGCTTGACAGGGGGCATCTACAATGAGCAGTTCTTC.

This clonotype was detected ten times or more. The chain carries TRBV29-1 and TRBJ2-7; TRBD2 aligns across 7 bases. V lost 6 bases to trimming and J lost 0 bases; unmatched junction nucleotides: 5. Germline CDR1 and CDR2: SQVTM and ANQGSEA. The CDR3 covers 13 residues. Here the CDR3 DNA reads TGCAGCGTAACTAGCGACCCCTCCTACGAGCAGTACTTC. It specifies CSVTSDPSYEQYF.

This clonotype was recorded a few times. The CDR3 protein is CSVDSSPLGHNEQFF. DNA of the CDR3: TGCAGCGTTGATTCTAGCCCTCTGGGACACAATGAGCAGTTCTTC. The chain recombines TRBV29-1 with TRBJ2-1, with D perhaps matching TRBD1 or TRBD2 (5 bases each). V lost 3 bases to trimming and J lost 5 bases, with 17 bases between them. This CDR3 is 15 amino acids long. Germline lookup yields CDR1 SQVTM and CDR2 ANQGSEA.

The rearrangement links TRBV18 to TRBJ2-7, with 7 bases fitting TRBD2. This CDR3 has 14 amino acids. The V gene end was trimmed by 4 bases and the J gene end by 2 bases; junction bases not matched to a gene: 5. Germline CDR1 KGHSH, CDR2 LQKENI. The CDR3 is CASSRGTNPYEQYF. The CDR3 DNA is TGTGCCAGCTCACGGGGGACTAACCCCTACGAGCAGTACTTC. Full variable domain (missing parts from reference TRBV18 and TRBJ2-7): NAGVMQNPRHLVRRRGQEARLRCSPMKGHSHVYWYRQLPEEGLKFMVYLQKENIIDESGMPKERFSAEFPKEGPSILRIQQVVRGDSAAYFCASSRGTNPYEQYFGPGTRLTVT.

This clonotype was detected ten times or more. V gene TRBV5-1 combines with J gene TRBJ1-1, with 8 nucleotides matching TRBD1. Germline V gene sequence: CDR1 SGHRS, CDR2 YFSETQ. This CDR3 has 16 amino acids. V gave up 4 bases and J gave up 1 base; unmatched junction bases: 9. CDR3 loop: CASSLPNGQGNTEAFF. CDR3 nucleotides: TGCGCCAGCAGCCTCCCTAATGGACAGGGGAACACTGAAGCTTTCTTT.

The CDR3 DNA reads as TGCGCCAGCAGCTTGGTGGTAACCTCAACTAATGAAAAACTGTTTTTT. Amino acid sequence: CASSLVVTSTNEKLFF. The V gene is TRBV5-1, the J gene TRBJ1-4; no clear D gene. The CDR3 consists of 16 residues. The germline V gene encodes CDR1 SGHRS and CDR2 YFSETQ. Trimming removed 0 bases from V and 0 bases from J, with 9 bases in between. Using reference TRBV5-1 and TRBJ1-4 for the parts outside the CDR3, the full variable domain is KAGVTQTPRYLIKTRGQQVTLSCSPISGHRSVSWYQQTPGQGLQFLFEYFSETQRNKGNFPGRFSGRQFSNSRSEMNVSTLELGDSALYLCASSLVVTSTNEKLFFGSGTQLSVL.